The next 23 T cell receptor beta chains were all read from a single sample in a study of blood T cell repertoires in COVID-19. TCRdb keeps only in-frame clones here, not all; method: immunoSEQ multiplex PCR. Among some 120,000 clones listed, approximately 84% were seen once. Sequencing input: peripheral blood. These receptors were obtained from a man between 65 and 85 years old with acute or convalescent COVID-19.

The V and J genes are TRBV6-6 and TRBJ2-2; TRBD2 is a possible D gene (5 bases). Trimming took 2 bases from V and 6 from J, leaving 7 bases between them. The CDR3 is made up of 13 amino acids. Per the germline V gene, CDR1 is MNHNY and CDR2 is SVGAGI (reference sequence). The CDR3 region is CASSYGGSGELFF. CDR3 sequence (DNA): TGTGCCAGCAGTTACGGAGGTTCCGGGGAGCTGTTTTTT.

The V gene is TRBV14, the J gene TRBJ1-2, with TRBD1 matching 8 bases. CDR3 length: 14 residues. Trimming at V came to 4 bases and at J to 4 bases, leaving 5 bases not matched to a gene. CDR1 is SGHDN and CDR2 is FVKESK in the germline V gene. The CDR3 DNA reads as TGTGCCAGCAGCCGACAGACAGGGGCCTATGGCTACACCTTC. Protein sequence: CASSRQTGAYGYTF.

The CDR3 is CAISVDRESYEQYF. The CDR3 nucleotides read TGTGCCATCAGTGTGGACAGGGAGTCCTACGAGCAGTACTTC. The chain combines TRBV10-3 with TRBJ2-7; 8 bases agree with TRBD1. The CDR3 contains 14 residues. The trim removed 4 bases at V and 1 base at J, leaving 3 bases unmatched. Germline V gives CDR1 ENHRY, CDR2 SYGVKD.

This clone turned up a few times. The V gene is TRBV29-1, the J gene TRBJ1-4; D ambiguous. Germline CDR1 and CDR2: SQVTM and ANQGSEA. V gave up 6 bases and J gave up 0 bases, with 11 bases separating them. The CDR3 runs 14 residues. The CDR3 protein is CSVAPGTTNEKLFF. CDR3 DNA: TGCAGCGTGGCACCGGGAACAACTAATGAAAAACTGTTTTTT.

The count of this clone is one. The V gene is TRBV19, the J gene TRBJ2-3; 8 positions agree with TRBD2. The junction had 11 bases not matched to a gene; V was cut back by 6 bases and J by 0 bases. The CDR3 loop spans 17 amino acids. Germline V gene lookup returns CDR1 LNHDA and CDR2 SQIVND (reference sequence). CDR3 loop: CASSPDPPGGSTDTQYF. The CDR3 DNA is TGTGCCAGTAGCCCGGACCCTCCGGGGGGGAGCACAGATACGCAGTATTTT.

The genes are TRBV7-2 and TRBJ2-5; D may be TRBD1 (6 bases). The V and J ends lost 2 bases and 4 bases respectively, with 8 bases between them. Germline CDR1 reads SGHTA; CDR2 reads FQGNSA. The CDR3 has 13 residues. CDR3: CASSLLGGETQYF. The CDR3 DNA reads TGTGCCAGCAGCTTATTAGGGGGAGAGACCCAGTACTTC.

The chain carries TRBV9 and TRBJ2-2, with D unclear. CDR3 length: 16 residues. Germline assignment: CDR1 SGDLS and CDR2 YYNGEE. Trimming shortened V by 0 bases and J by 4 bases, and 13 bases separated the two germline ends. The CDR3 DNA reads TGTGCCAGCAGCGTAGTACCATCCGGCGGCACCGGGGAGCTGTTTTTT. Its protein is CASSVVPSGGTGELFF.

The CDR3 DNA follows: TGTGCCAGCAGCGGGACCAGGTTAGCGGGGGGGCCCACAGATACGCAGTATTTT. The encoded protein is CASSGTRLAGGPTDTQYF. The chain recombines TRBV3-1 (or the pseudogene TRBV3-2) with TRBJ2-3; 11 bases map to TRBD2. The germline CDR1 and CDR2 sequences are LGHDT and YNNKEL (reference sequence). Trimming at V came to 5 bases and at J to 2 bases, leaving 12 bases not matched to a gene. The length of the CDR3 is 18 residues.

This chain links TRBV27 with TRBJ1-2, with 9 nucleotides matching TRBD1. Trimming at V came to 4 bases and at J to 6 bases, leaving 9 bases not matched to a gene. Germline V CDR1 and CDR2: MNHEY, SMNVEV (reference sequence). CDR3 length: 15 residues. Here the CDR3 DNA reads TGTGCCAGCAGTTCTCTCGGGACAGGGATCAATGGCTACACCTTC. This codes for CASSSLGTGINGYTF.

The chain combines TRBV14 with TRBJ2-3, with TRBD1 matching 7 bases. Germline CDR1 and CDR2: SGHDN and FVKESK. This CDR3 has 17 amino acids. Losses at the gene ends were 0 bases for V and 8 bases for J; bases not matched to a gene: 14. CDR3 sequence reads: CASSQEFGQALVGTQYF. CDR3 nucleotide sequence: TGTGCCAGCAGCCAAGAATTCGGACAGGCTTTGGTCGGTACGCAGTATTTT.

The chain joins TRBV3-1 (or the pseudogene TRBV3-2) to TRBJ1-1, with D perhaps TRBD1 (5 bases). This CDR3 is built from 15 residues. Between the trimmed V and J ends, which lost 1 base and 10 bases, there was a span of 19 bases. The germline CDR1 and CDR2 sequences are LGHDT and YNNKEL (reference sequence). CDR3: CASSQGPTVGSPAFF. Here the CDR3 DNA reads TGTGCCAGCAGCCAAGGCCCGACAGTTGGCTCGCCAGCTTTCTTT.

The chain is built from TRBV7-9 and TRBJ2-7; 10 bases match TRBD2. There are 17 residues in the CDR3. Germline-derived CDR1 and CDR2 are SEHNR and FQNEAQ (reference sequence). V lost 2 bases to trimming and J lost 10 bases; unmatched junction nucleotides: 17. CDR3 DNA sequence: TGTGCCAGCAGCTTACCGAGACCCTTCCCGATAGCGGGGGGACAGTACTTC. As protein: CASSLPRPFPIAGGQYF.

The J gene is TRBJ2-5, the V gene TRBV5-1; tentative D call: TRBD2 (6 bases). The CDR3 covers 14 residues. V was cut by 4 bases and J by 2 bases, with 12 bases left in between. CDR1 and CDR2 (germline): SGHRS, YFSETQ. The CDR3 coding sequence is TGCGCCAGCAGCCTGGGACTCCGGCAAGAGACCCAGTACTTC. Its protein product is CASSLGLRQETQYF.

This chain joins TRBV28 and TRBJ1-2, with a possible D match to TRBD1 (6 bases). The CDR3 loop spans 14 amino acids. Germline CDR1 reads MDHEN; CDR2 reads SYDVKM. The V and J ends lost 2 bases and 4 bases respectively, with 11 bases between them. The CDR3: CASSLVQGSYGYTF. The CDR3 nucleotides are TGTGCCAGCAGTTTAGTACAGGGTAGCTATGGCTACACCTTC.

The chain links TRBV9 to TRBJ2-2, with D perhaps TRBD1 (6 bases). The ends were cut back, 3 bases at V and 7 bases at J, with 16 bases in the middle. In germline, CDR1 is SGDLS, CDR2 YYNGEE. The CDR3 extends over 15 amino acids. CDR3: CASSASQGFNGELFF. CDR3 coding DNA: TGTGCCAGCAGCGCCTCTCAGGGGTTCAACGGGGAGCTGTTTTTT.

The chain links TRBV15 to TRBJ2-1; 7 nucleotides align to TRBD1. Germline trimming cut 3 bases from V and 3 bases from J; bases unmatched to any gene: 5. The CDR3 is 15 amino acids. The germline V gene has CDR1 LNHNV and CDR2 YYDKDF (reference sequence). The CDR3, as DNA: TGTGCCACCAGCAGCCTCCGGACAGGCTACAATGAGCAGTTCTTC. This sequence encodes CATSSLRTGYNEQFF.

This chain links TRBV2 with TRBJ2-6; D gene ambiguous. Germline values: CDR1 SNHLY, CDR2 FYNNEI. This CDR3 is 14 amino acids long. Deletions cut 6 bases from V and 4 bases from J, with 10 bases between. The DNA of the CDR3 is TGTGCCAGCAGGAACAATCCCGGGGCCAACGTCCTGACTTTC. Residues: CASRNNPGANVLTF.

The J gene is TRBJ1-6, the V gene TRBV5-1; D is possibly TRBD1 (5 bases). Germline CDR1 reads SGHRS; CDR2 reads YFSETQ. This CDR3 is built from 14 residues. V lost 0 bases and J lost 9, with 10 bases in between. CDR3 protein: CASSLAGYGSPLHF. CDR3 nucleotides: TGCGCCAGCAGCTTGGCAGGGTATGGTTCACCCCTCCACTTT.

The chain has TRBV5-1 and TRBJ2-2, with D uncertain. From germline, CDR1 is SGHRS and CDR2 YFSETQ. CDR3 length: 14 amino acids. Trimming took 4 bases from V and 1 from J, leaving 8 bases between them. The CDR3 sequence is CASSERQNTGELFF. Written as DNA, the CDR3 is TGCGCCAGCAGCGAACGACAGAACACCGGGGAGCTGTTTTTT.

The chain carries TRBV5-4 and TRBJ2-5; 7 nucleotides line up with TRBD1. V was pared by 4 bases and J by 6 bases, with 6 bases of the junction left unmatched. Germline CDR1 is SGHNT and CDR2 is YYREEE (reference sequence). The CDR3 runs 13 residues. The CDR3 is CASSTTGAKTQYF. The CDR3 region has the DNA TGTGCCAGCAGCACCACAGGGGCGAAGACCCAGTACTTC.

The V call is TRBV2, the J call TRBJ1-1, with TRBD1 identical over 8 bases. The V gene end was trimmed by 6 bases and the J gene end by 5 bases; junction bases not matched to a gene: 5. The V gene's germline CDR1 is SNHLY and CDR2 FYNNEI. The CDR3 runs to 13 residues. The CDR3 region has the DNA TGTGCCAGCAGGCCACAGGGGGGTACTGAAGCTTTCTTT. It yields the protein CASRPQGGTEAFF.

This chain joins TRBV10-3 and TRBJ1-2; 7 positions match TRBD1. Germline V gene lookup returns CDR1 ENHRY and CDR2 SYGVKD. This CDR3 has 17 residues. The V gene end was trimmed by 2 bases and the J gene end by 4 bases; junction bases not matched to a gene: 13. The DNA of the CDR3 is TGTGCCATCAGTGAGGGAAACGACAGGGAAAGAGGCTATGGCTACACCTTC. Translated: CAISEGNDRERGYGYTF.

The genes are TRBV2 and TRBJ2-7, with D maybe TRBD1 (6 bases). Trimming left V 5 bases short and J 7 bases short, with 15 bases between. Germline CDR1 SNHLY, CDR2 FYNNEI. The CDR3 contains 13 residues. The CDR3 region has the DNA TGTGCCAGCAGTAGACAGGACTCCGGAGAGCAGTACTTC. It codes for CASSRQDSGEQYF.